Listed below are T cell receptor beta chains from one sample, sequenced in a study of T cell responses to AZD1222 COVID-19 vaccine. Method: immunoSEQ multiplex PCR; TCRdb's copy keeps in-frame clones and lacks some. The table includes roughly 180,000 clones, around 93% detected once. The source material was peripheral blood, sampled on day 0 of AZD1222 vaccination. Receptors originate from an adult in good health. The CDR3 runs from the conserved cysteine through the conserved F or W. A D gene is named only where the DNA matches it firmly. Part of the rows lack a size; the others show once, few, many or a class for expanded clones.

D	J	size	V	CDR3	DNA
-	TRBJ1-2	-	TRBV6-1	CASSERVSGYGYTF	TGTGCCAGCAGTGAAAGGGTGAGCGGCTATGGCTACACCTTC
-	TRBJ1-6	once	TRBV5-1	CASSNSGFDSPLHF	TGCGCCAGCTCAAACTCGGGTTTTGATTCACCCCTCCACTTT
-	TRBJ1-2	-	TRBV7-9	CASSSGYPGTNGYTF	TGTGCCAGCAGCTCGGGATACCCAGGGACAAATGGCTACACCTTC
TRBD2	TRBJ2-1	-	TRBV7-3	CASSFGRAPYNEQFF	TGTGCCAGCAGCTTCGGGAGGGCCCCCTACAATGAGCAGTTCTTC
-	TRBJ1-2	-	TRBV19	CASRSVGHYGYTF	TGTGCCAGTAGGAGTGTCGGCCACTATGGCTACACCTTC
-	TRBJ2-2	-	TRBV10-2	CATLGQPRVTGELFF	TGCGCCACCCTCGGACAGCCCCGGGTCACCGGGGAGCTGTTTTTT
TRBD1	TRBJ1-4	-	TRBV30	CAWNVGGQGDEKLFF	TGTGCCTGGAATGTAGGGGGACAGGGGGATGAAAAACTGTTTTTT
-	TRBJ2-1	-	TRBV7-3	CASSSTGIQGNEQFF	TGTGCCAGCAGCTCAACAGGGATCCAAGGCAATGAGCAGTTCTTC
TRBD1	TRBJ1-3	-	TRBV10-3	CAISTMGGGDTIYF	TGTGCCATCAGTACAATGGGAGGGGGCGACACCATATATTTT
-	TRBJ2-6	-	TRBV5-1	CASSIQGSGANVLTF	TGCGCCAGCAGCATACAGGGCTCTGGGGCCAACGTCCTGACTTTC
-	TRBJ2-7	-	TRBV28	CASSFKGGDYEQYF	TGTGCCAGCAGTTTTAAGGGGGGAGACTACGAGCAGTACTTC
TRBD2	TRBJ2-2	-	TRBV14	CASSPRLAGELLGELFF	TGTGCCAGCAGCCCGAGACTAGCGGGGGAACTTCTGGGGGAGCTGTTTTTT
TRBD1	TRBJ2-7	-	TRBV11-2	CASSRDRVWEQYF	TGTGCCAGCAGCCGGGACAGGGTTTGGGAGCAGTACTTC
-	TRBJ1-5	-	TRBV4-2	CASSQEYGSNQPQHF	TGTGCCAGCAGCCAAGAATACGGTAGCAATCAGCCCCAGCATTTT
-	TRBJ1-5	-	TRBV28	CASSNLGGVGDQPQHF	TGTGCCAGCAGCAACCTGGGGGGGGTGGGCGATCAGCCCCAGCATTTT
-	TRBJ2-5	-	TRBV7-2	CASSLRGGNQETQYF	TGTGCCAGCAGCCTCAGGGGGGGGAACCAAGAGACCCAGTACTTC
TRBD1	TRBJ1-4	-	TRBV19	CASSTGTGDEKLFF	TGTGCCAGTAGTACCGGGACAGGGGATGAAAAACTGTTTTTT
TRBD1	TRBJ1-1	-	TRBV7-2	CASSRDSYVTEAFF	TGTGCCAGCAGCAGGGACAGTTATGTCACTGAAGCTTTCTTT
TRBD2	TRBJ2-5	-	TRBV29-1	CSVEGSSGTETQYF	TGCAGCGTTGAGGGTAGTAGCGGGACTGAGACCCAGTACTTC
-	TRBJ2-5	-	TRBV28	CASRVGQQETQYF	TGTGCCAGCAGAGTCGGACAGCAAGAGACCCAGTACTTC
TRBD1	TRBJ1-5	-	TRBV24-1	CATSEDRVSNQPQHF	TGTGCCACCAGTGAAGACAGGGTCAGCAATCAGCCCCAGCATTTT
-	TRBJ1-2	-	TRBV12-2	CASRLGTTRETNYGYTF	TGTGCAAGTCGCTTAGGAACGACCCGGGAAACTAACTATGGCTACACCTTC
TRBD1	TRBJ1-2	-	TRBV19	CASSPDRGQGYGYTF	TGTGCCAGTAGTCCGGACAGGGGGCAAGGCTATGGCTACACCTTC
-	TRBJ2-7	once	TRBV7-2	CASSLARQPDEQYF	TGTGCCAGCAGCTTAGCGCGGCAGCCGGACGAGCAGTACTTC
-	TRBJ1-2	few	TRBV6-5	CASSYSRETYGYTF	TGTGCCAGCAGTTACTCGAGGGAAACCTATGGCTACACCTTC
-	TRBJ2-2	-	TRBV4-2	CASSQKGNPGELFF	TGTGCCAGCAGCCAGAAGGGAAACCCCGGGGAGCTGTTTTTT
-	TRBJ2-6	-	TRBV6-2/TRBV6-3	CASSYLRSSGANVLTF	TGTGCCAGCAGTTACCTACGGAGCTCTGGGGCCAACGTCCTGACTTTC
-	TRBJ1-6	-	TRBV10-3	CAISESVQGDNSPLHF	TGTGCCATCAGTGAGTCCGTTCAGGGAGATAATTCACCCCTCCACTTT
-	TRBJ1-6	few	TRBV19	CASSNQQGLGSPLHF	TGTGCCAGTAGTAACCAGCAGGGGCTGGGGTCACCCCTCCACTTT
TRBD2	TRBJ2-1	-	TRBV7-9	CASSFFGTSGRAYNEQFF	TGTGCCAGCAGCTTTTTCGGGACTAGCGGGAGGGCGTACAATGAGCAGTTCTTC
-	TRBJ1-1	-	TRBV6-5	CASSYSRVVTEAFF	TGTGCCAGCAGTTACAGCAGGGTGGTCACTGAAGCTTTCTTT
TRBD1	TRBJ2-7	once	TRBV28	CASSLSTGSSYEQYF	TGTGCCAGCAGTTTATCGACAGGGAGTTCCTACGAGCAGTACTTC
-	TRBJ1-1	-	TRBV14	CASSQYMGQNTEAFF	TGTGCCAGCAGCCAATACATGGGACAGAACACTGAAGCTTTCTTT
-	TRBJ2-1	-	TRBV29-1	CSVVGISSYNEQFF	TGCAGCGTTGTGGGGATAAGCTCCTACAATGAGCAGTTCTTC
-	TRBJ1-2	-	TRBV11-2	CASSLQAGEYGYTF	TGTGCCAGCAGCTTACAGGCAGGGGAATATGGCTACACCTTC
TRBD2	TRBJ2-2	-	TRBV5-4	CASRPLAGDTGELFF	TGTGCCAGCAGACCCCTAGCGGGAGACACCGGGGAGCTGTTTTTT
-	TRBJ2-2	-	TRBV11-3	CASSFGAGNTGELFF	TGTGCCAGCAGCTTCGGGGCGGGAAACACCGGGGAGCTGTTTTTT
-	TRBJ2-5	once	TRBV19	CASSTRDGRYQETQYF	TGTGCCAGTAGTACAAGGGACGGGCGGTACCAAGAGACCCAGTACTTC
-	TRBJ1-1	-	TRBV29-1	CSDGGVGTEAFF	TGCAGCGACGGTGGGGTGGGCACTGAAGCTTTCTTT
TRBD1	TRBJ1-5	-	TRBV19	CASSPNRGPSNQPQHF	TGTGCCAGTAGCCCAAACAGGGGGCCTAGCAATCAGCCCCAGCATTTT
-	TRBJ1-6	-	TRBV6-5	CATLRGRGSPLHF	TGTGCCACCCTTCGGGGCAGGGGTTCACCCCTCCACTTT
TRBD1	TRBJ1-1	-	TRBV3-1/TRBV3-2	CASSPTGANTEAFF	TGTGCCAGCAGCCCCACAGGGGCGAACACTGAAGCTTTCTTT
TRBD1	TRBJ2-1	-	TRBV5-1	CATSDRSTYNEQFF	TGCGCCACCTCGGACAGGTCCACCTACAATGAGCAGTTCTTC
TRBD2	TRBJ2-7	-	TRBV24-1	CATSDSQSGSSYEQYF	TGTGCCACCAGTGATTCGCAAAGCGGGAGCTCCTACGAGCAGTACTTC
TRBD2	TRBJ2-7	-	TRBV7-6	CASSLLAGGYEQYF	TGTGCCAGCAGCCTACTAGCGGGGGGATACGAGCAGTACTTC
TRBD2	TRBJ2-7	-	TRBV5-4	CASSYGLAGPYEQYF	TGTGCCAGCAGCTATGGACTAGCGGGACCATACGAGCAGTACTTC
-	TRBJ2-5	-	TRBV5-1	CASSKGVQETQYF	TGCGCCAGCAGCAAGGGGGTCCAAGAGACCCAGTACTTC
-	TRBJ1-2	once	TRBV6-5	CASKQFSGDYGYTF	TGTGCCAGCAAACAATTCTCAGGTGATTATGGCTACACCTTC
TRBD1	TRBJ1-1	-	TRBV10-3	CAISESGTAGGTEAFF	TGTGCCATCAGTGAGTCGGGGACAGCCGGCGGCACTGAAGCTTTCTTT
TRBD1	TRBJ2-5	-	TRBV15	CATSLGQGGGQETQYF	TGTGCCACCAGCCTCGGACAGGGAGGTGGCCAAGAGACCCAGTACTTC
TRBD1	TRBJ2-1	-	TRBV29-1	CSAVDRGPYNEQFF	TGCAGCGCTGTCGACAGGGGGCCTTACAATGAGCAGTTCTTC
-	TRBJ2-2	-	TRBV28	CASSDTDTGELFF	TGTGCCAGCAGTGATACGGACACCGGGGAGCTGTTTTTT
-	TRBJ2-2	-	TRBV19	CASSSSTGELFF	TGTGCCAGTAGTTCATCAACCGGGGAGCTGTTTTTT
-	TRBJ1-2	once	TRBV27	CASTLVGGRGLFYGYTF	TGTGCCAGCACCTTAGTTGGGGGGCGGGGCCTCTTCTATGGCTACACCTTC
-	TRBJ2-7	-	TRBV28	CASKPGIAVTYEQYF	TGTGCCAGCAAGCCAGGAATTGCCGTTACCTACGAGCAGTACTTC
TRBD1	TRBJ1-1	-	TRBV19	CASSISQGGTEAFF	TGTGCCAGTAGTATTTCGCAGGGGGGCACTGAAGCTTTCTTT
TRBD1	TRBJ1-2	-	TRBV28	CASRVTGGAEGYTF	TGTGCCAGCAGAGTGACAGGGGGCGCGGAAGGCTACACCTTC
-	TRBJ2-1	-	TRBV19	CASSSQPSSYNEQFF	TGTGCCAGTAGTTCCCAGCCGAGCTCCTACAATGAGCAGTTCTTC